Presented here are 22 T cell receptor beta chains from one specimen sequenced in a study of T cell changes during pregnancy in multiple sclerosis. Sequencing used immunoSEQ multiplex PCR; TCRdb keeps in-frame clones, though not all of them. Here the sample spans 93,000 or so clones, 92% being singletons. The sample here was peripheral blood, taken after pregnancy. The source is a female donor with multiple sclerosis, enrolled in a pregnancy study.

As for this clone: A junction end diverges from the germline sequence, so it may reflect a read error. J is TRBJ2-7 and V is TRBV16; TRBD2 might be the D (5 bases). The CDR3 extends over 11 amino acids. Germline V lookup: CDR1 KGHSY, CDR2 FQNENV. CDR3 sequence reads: CASGPGLKQYF. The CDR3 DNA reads TGCGCTAGTGGTCCGGGGTTGAAGCAGTACTTC.

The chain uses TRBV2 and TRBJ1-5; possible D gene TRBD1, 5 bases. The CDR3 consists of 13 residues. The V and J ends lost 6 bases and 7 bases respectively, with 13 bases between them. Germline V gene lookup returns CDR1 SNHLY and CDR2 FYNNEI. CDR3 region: CASSIGGNQPQHF. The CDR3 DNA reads TGTGCCAGCAGCATCGGGGGGAACCAGCCCCAGCATTTT.

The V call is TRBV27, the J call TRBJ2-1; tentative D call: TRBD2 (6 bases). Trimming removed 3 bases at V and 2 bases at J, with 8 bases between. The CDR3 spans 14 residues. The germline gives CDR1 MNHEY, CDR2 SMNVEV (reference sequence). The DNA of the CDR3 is TGTGCCAGCAGTTTGCAGCGGGCCTACAATGAGCAGTTCTTC. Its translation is CASSLQRAYNEQFF.

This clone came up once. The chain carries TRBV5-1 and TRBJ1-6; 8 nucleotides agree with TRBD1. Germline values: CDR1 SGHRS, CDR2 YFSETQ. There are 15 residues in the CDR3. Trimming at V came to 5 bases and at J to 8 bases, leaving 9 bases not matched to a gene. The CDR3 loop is CASSSRQGPDSPLHF. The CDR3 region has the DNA TGCGCCAGCAGTTCCAGACAGGGGCCTGATTCACCCCTCCACTTT.

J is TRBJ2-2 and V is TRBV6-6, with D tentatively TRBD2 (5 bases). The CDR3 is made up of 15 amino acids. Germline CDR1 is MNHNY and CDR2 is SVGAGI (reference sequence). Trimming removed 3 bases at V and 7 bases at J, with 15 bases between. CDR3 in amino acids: CASSYSGVGLGELFF. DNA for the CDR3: TGTGCCAGCAGTTATTCCGGTGTTGGACTCGGGGAGCTGTTTTTT.

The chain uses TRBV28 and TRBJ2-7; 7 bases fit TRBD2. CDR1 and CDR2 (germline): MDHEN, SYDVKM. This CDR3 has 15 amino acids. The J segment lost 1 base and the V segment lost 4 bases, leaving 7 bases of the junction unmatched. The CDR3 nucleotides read TGTGCCAGCAGTTCCGGGGCTAGCGGTTCCTACGAGCAGTACTTC. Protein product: CASSSGASGSYEQYF.

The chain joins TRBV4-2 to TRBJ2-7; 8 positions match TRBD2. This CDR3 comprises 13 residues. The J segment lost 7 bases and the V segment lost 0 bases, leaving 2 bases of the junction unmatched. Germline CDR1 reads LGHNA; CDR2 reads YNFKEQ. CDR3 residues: CASSQDVAGEQYF. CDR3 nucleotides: TGTGCCAGCAGCCAAGATGTAGCGGGAGAGCAGTACTTC.

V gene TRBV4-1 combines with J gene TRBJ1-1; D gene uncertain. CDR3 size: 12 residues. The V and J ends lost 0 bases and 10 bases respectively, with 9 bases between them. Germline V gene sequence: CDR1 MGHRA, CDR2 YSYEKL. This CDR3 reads CASSQEGRTAFF. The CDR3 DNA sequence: TGCGCCAGCAGCCAAGAGGGGAGAACAGCTTTCTTT.

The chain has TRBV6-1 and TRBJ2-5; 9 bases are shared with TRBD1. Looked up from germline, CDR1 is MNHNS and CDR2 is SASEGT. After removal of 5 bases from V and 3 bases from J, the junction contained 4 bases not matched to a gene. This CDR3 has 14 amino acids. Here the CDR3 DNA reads TGTGCCAGCAGTTTTGGACAGGGGAAAGAGACCCAGTACTTC. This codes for CASSFGQGKETQYF.

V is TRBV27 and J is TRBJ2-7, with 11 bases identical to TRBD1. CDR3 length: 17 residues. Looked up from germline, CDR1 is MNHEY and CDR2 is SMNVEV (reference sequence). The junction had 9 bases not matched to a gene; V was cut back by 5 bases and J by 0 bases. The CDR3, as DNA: TGTGCCAGCAGTAACCTTACCGGGACAGGGGGCTCCTACGAGCAGTACTTC. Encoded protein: CASSNLTGTGGSYEQYF.

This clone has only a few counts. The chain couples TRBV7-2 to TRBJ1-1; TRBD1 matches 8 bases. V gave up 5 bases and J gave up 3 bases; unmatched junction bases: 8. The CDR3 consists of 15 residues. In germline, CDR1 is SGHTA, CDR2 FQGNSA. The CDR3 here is CASSARQGIDTEAFF. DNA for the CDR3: TGTGCCAGCAGCGCCCGACAGGGGATAGACACTGAAGCTTTCTTT.

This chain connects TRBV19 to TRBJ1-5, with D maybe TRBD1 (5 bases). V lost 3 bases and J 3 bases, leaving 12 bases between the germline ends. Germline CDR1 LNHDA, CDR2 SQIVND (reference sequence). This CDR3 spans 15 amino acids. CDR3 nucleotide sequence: TGTGCCAGTAGTATTGACAGTTCTTACAATCAGCCCCAGCATTTT. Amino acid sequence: CASSIDSSYNQPQHF. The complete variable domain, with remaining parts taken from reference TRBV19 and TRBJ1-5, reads DGGITQSPKYLFRKEGQNVTLSCEQNLNHDAMYWYRQDPGQGLRLIYYSQIVNDFQKGDIAEGYSVSREKKESFPLTVTSAQKNPTAFYLCASSIDSSYNQPQHFGDGTRLSIL.

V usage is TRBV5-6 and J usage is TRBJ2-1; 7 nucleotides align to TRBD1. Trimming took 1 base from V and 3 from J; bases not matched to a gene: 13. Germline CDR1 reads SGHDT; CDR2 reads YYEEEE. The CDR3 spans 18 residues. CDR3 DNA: TGTGCCAGCAGCTTGATGGGGCGACAGGGTTTTGGCTACAATGAGCAGTTCTTC. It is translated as CASSLMGRQGFGYNEQFF.

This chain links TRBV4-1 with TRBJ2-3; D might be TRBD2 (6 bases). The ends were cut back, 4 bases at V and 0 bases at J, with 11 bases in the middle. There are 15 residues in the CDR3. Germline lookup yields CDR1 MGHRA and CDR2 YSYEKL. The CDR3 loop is CASSLPGLSTDTQYF. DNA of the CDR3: TGCGCCAGCAGCCTCCCGGGACTGAGCACAGATACGCAGTATTTT.

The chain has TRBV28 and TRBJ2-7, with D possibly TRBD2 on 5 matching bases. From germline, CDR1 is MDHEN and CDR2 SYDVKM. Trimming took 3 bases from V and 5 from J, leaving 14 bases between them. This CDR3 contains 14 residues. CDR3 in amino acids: CASSFLEVLDEQYF. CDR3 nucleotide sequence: TGTGCCAGCAGTTTTTTGGAGGTGCTCGACGAGCAGTACTTC. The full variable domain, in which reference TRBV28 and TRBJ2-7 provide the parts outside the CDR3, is DVKVTQSSRYLVKRTGEKVFLECVQDMDHENMFWYRQDPGLGLRLIYFSYDVKMKEKGDIPEGYSVSREKKERFSLILESASTNQTSMYLCASSFLEVLDEQYFGPGTRLTVT.

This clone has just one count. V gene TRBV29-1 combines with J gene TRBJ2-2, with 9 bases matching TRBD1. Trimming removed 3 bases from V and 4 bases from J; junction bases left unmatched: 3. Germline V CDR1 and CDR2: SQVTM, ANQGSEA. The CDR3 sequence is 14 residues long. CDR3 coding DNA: TGCAGCGTTGAGGGACAGGGAGTCACCGGGGAGCTGTTTTTT. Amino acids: CSVEGQGVTGELFF.

The CDR3 DNA is TGTGCCAGCAGCGTAGCTTTCGACGGGAACTATGGCTACACCTTC. Its translation: CASSVAFDGNYGYTF. The chain couples TRBV9 to TRBJ1-2; D remains ambiguous. This CDR3 is 15 amino acids long. Trimming took 0 bases from V and 2 from J, leaving 11 bases between them. Germline V gene data show CDR1 as SGDLS and CDR2 as YYNGEE.

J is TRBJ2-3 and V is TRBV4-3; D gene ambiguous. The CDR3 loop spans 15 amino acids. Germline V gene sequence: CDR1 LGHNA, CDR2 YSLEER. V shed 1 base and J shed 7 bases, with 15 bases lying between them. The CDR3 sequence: CASSQGFSTANTQYF. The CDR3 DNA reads TGCGCCAGCAGCCAAGGTTTTAGCACCGCCAATACGCAGTATTTT.

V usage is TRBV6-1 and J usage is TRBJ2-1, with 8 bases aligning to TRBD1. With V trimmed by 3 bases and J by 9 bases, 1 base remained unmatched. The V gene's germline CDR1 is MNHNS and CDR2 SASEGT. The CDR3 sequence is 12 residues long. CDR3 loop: CASSEGQAEQFF. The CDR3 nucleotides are TGTGCCAGCAGTGAGGGACAGGCTGAGCAGTTCTTC.

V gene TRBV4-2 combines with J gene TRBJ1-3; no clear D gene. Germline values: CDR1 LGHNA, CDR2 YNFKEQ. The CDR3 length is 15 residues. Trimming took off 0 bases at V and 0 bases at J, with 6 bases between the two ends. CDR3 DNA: TGTGCCAGCAGCCAAGAGCGTAGCTCTGGAAACACCATATATTTT. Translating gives CASSQERSSGNTIYF.

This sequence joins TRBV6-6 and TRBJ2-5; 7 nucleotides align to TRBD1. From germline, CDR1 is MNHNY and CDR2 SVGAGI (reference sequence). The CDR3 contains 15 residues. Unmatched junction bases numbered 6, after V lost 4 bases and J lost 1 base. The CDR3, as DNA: TGTGCCAGCAGTTTCCCGACAGGGACCCAAGAGACCCAGTACTTC. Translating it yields CASSFPTGTQETQYF.

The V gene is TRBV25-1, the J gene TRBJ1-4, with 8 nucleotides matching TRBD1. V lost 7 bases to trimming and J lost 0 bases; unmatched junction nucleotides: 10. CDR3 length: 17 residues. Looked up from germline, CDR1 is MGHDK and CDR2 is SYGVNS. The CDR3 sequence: CASKDRENRATNEKLFF. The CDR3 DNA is TGTGCCAGCAAGGACAGGGAAAATAGGGCAACTAATGAAAAACTGTTTTTT.